These T cell receptor beta chains were read from a single sample in a study of T cells in Graves' hyperthyroidism and ophthalmopathy. TCRdb passed the multiplex PCR reads through MiXCR, listing each CDR3 protein once. Among hundreds of thousands of distinct CDR3 sequences, roughly 15% were seen once, and the ten largest hold about 4%. Sequenced material: blood. The receptors originated from a woman aged 40 to 50 with Graves' ophthalmopathy. CDR3s include the opening cysteine and the closing phenylalanine or tryptophan. The order of the fields is D gene, CDR3 length, clone size, J gene, V gene, CDR3 DNA, CDR3 protein. The D gene is left open where the match is weak. Size is omitted from some rows. Given values are once, few, many or a class for expanded clones.

D gene: TRBD1; CDR3 length: 15; clone size: NA; J gene: TRBJ1-1; V gene: TRBV19; CDR3 DNA: TGTGCCAGTAGTAGGGGGGACAGGGCGCAAACTGAAGCTTTCTTT; CDR3 protein: CASSRGDRAQTEAFF
D gene: TRBD2; CDR3 length: 15; clone size: few; J gene: TRBJ2-2; V gene: TRBV12-3/TRBV12-4; CDR3 DNA: TGTGCCAGCAGGAGGGGCGGGAGGGGCACCGGGGAGCTGTTTTTT; CDR3 protein: CASRRGGRGTGELFF
D gene: NA; CDR3 length: 18; clone size: many; J gene: TRBJ2-4; V gene: TRBV29-1; CDR3 DNA: TGCAGCGCCAACCACCGGGGGCGCGGGGGCATCGCCAAAAACATTCAGTACTTC; CDR3 protein: CSANHRGRGGIAKNIQYF
D gene: TRBD2; CDR3 length: 13; clone size: NA; J gene: TRBJ2-4; V gene: TRBV5-5; CDR3 DNA: TGTGCCAGCAGTTCGGGGGGGGAAAACATTCAGTACTTC; CDR3 protein: CASSSGGENIQYF
D gene: NA; CDR3 length: 15; clone size: many; J gene: TRBJ1-3; V gene: TRBV11-2; CDR3 DNA: TGTGCCAGCAGCTTAGTGGCCGGCTCTGGAAACACCATATATTTT; CDR3 protein: CASSLVAGSGNTIYF
D gene: NA; CDR3 length: 14; clone size: NA; J gene: TRBJ2-7; V gene: TRBV28; CDR3 DNA: TGTGCCAGCAGTTTATGGGGGAAACCCTACGAGCAGTACTTC; CDR3 protein: CASSLWGKPYEQYF
D gene: NA; CDR3 length: 16; clone size: NA; J gene: TRBJ2-5; V gene: TRBV12-3/TRBV12-4; CDR3 DNA: TGTGCCAGCAGTCTCCGTCGAGAGTCCCGACAAGAGACCCAGTACTTC; CDR3 protein: CASSLRRESRQETQYF
D gene: NA; CDR3 length: 13; clone size: many; J gene: TRBJ2-6; V gene: TRBV28; CDR3 DNA: TGTGCCAGCAGCTTACCTGGGGCCAACGTCCTGACTTTC; CDR3 protein: CASSLPGANVLTF
D gene: TRBD1; CDR3 length: 16; clone size: many; J gene: TRBJ2-5; V gene: TRBV20-1; CDR3 DNA: TGCAGTGCTATAAGGGGACAGGGGGTAGGACAAGAGACCCAGTACTTC; CDR3 protein: CSAIRGQGVGQETQYF
D gene: TRBD1; CDR3 length: 14; clone size: many; J gene: TRBJ1-1; V gene: TRBV14; CDR3 DNA: TGTGCCAGCAGCTACGACAGGGGTAACACTGAAGCTTTCTTT; CDR3 protein: CASSYDRGNTEAFF
D gene: TRBD2; CDR3 length: 14; clone size: many; J gene: TRBJ2-7; V gene: TRBV20-1; CDR3 DNA: TGCAGTGCTAGAGATAGCGGGAATATCTACGAGCAGTACTTC; CDR3 protein: CSARDSGNIYEQYF
D gene: TRBD2; CDR3 length: 16; clone size: NA; J gene: TRBJ2-1; V gene: TRBV7-3; CDR3 DNA: TGTGCCAGCAGCTTAAAGGGCGGGACTAGAACCCTTGAGCAGTTCTTC; CDR3 protein: CASSLKGGTRTLEQFF
D gene: TRBD2; CDR3 length: 15; clone size: few; J gene: TRBJ2-1; V gene: TRBV4-1; CDR3 DNA: TGCGCCAGCAGCCTTAGCGGGAACACCTACAATGAGCAGTTCTTC; CDR3 protein: CASSLSGNTYNEQFF
D gene: NA; CDR3 length: 15; clone size: many; J gene: TRBJ1-2; V gene: TRBV20-1; CDR3 DNA: TGCAGTGCTAGAGATACGACACCCTTCCTCTATGGCTACACCTTC; CDR3 protein: CSARDTTPFLYGYTF
D gene: NA; CDR3 length: 13; clone size: many; J gene: TRBJ1-2; V gene: TRBV14; CDR3 DNA: TGTGCCAGCAGCCTAACAGGAATCATCGGCTACACCTTC; CDR3 protein: CASSLTGIIGYTF
D gene: NA; CDR3 length: 13; clone size: many; J gene: TRBJ2-7; V gene: TRBV6-2/TRBV6-3; CDR3 DNA: TGTGCCAGCAGTTACTCCGCGGGTCACGAGCAGTACTTC; CDR3 protein: CASSYSAGHEQYF
D gene: TRBD2; CDR3 length: 15; clone size: few; J gene: TRBJ2-5; V gene: TRBV7-2; CDR3 DNA: TGTGCCAGCAGCAAAACAAGGAGCGGGAGAGAGACCCAGTACTTC; CDR3 protein: CASSKTRSGRETQYF
D gene: TRBD1; CDR3 length: 15; clone size: NA; J gene: TRBJ1-2; V gene: TRBV12-3/TRBV12-4; CDR3 DNA: TGTGCCAGCAGTTCCTCCTGGACAGGCTCCTATGGCTATACCTTC; CDR3 protein: CASSSSWTGSYGYTF
D gene: TRBD2; CDR3 length: 15; clone size: NA; J gene: TRBJ2-5; V gene: TRBV12-3/TRBV12-4; CDR3 DNA: TGTGCCAGCAGTTCTAACCTAGCGGGAAAGGAGACCCAGTACTTC; CDR3 protein: CASSSNLAGKETQYF
D gene: NA; CDR3 length: 15; clone size: many; J gene: TRBJ2-7; V gene: TRBV6-1; CDR3 DNA: TGTGCCAGCAGCGTATCCTCAGGTCCTCCCTACGAGCAGTACTTC; CDR3 protein: CASSVSSGPPYEQYF
D gene: TRBD1; CDR3 length: 16; clone size: many; J gene: TRBJ1-5; V gene: TRBV19; CDR3 DNA: TGTGCCAGTAGGGAAACAAGCGGGACAGATAATCAGCCCCAGCATTTT; CDR3 protein: CASRETSGTDNQPQHF
D gene: NA; CDR3 length: 11; clone size: NA; J gene: TRBJ2-2; V gene: TRBV30; CDR3 DNA: TGTGCCTGGAGTTTCACCGAGGAGCTGTTTTTT; CDR3 protein: CAWSFTEELFF
D gene: NA; CDR3 length: 14; clone size: many; J gene: TRBJ2-7; V gene: TRBV27; CDR3 DNA: TGTGCCAGCAGTTTCGCGGCGGGGTCCTACGAGCAGTACTTC; CDR3 protein: CASSFAAGSYEQYF
D gene: NA; CDR3 length: 12; clone size: many; J gene: TRBJ1-3; V gene: TRBV12-3/TRBV12-4; CDR3 DNA: TGTGCCAGCCGGGACGGTGGAAACACCATATATTTT; CDR3 protein: CASRDGGNTIYF
D gene: TRBD1; CDR3 length: 19; clone size: many; J gene: TRBJ2-2; V gene: TRBV24-1; CDR3 DNA: TGTGCCACCAGTGATTTCCAGACGGCGGGGACAGGGTACACCGGGGAGCTGTTTTTT; CDR3 protein: CATSDFQTAGTGYTGELFF
D gene: NA; CDR3 length: 12; clone size: NA; J gene: TRBJ2-4; V gene: TRBV29-1; CDR3 DNA: TGCAGCGTACAGGTAGCCAAAAACATTCAGTACTTC; CDR3 protein: CSVQVAKNIQYF
D gene: TRBD1; CDR3 length: 15; clone size: many; J gene: TRBJ2-2; V gene: TRBV2; CDR3 DNA: TGTGCCAGCAGGCCCGGGACAGGGGTGCACGGGGAGCTGTTTTTT; CDR3 protein: CASRPGTGVHGELFF
D gene: TRBD2; CDR3 length: 17; clone size: many; J gene: TRBJ2-2; V gene: TRBV13; CDR3 DNA: TGTGCCAGCAGCTCCCAGCGGGAGGGGATCGGCACCGGGGAGCTGTTTTTT; CDR3 protein: CASSSQREGIGTGELFF
D gene: NA; CDR3 length: 15; clone size: few; J gene: TRBJ1-5; V gene: TRBV19; CDR3 DNA: TGTGCCAGTAGTATACTTACCAGTAGCAATCAGCCCCAGCATTTT; CDR3 protein: CASSILTSSNQPQHF
D gene: NA; CDR3 length: 15; clone size: many; J gene: TRBJ1-2; V gene: TRBV6-2/TRBV6-3; CDR3 DNA: TGTGCCAGCAGTTCCAGGGGTCAGGGGTACTATGGCTACACCTTC; CDR3 protein: CASSSRGQGYYGYTF
D gene: NA; CDR3 length: 15; clone size: few; J gene: TRBJ1-6; V gene: TRBV11-2; CDR3 DNA: TGTGCCAGCAGCTTAGTGGGGATCCAGGGGTCACCCCTCCACTTT; CDR3 protein: CASSLVGIQGSPLHF
D gene: NA; CDR3 length: 15; clone size: NA; J gene: TRBJ2-5; V gene: TRBV19; CDR3 DNA: TGTGCCAGTAGTATGTACAGGGAAGTCCAAGAGACCCAGTACTTC; CDR3 protein: CASSMYREVQETQYF
D gene: NA; CDR3 length: 13; clone size: NA; J gene: TRBJ1-5; V gene: TRBV6-1; CDR3 DNA: TGTGCCAGCAGTGACGTGGGGACTCAGCCCCAGCATTTT; CDR3 protein: CASSDVGTQPQHF
D gene: NA; CDR3 length: 14; clone size: once; J gene: TRBJ1-6; V gene: TRBV6-1; CDR3 DNA: TGTGCCAGCAGTGAAGGGACAGTGATTTCACCCCTCCACTTT; CDR3 protein: CASSEGTVISPLHF
D gene: TRBD1; CDR3 length: 19; clone size: once; J gene: TRBJ1-5; V gene: TRBV12-3/TRBV12-4; CDR3 DNA: TGTGCCAGCAGTTCCCTCGGACAGGGGGTCTCGTATGGCAATCAGCCCCAGCATTTT; CDR3 protein: CASSSLGQGVSYGNQPQHF
D gene: NA; CDR3 length: 16; clone size: many; J gene: TRBJ2-2; V gene: TRBV12-3/TRBV12-4; CDR3 DNA: TGTGCCAGCAGTTGGTTTGGGGGCGCAACGATCGGGGAGCTGTTTTTT; CDR3 protein: CASSWFGGATIGELFF
D gene: NA; CDR3 length: 14; clone size: many; J gene: TRBJ2-4; V gene: TRBV7-2; CDR3 DNA: TGTGCCAGCAGCTTAGATCCAGGACCAAACATTCAGTACTTC; CDR3 protein: CASSLDPGPNIQYF
D gene: NA; CDR3 length: 12; clone size: many; J gene: TRBJ2-1; V gene: TRBV12-3/TRBV12-4; CDR3 DNA: TGTGCCAGCAGTTTCGGGAGCGTTGAGCAGTTCTTC; CDR3 protein: CASSFGSVEQFF
D gene: TRBD1; CDR3 length: 15; clone size: many; J gene: TRBJ2-7; V gene: TRBV7-2; CDR3 DNA: TGTGCCAGCAGCTACGGACAGGGGATGACCTACGAGCAGTACTTC; CDR3 protein: CASSYGQGMTYEQYF
D gene: NA; CDR3 length: 13; clone size: many; J gene: TRBJ2-5; V gene: TRBV6-1; CDR3 DNA: TGTGCCAGCAGTGACCGGGACCAAGAGACCCAGTACTTC; CDR3 protein: CASSDRDQETQYF
D gene: NA; CDR3 length: 13; clone size: many; J gene: TRBJ1-1; V gene: TRBV19; CDR3 DNA: TGTGCCAGTCCCCCGAGGGGTTTCACTGAAGCTTTCTTT; CDR3 protein: CASPPRGFTEAFF
D gene: TRBD1; CDR3 length: 16; clone size: many; J gene: TRBJ2-7; V gene: TRBV6-2/TRBV6-3; CDR3 DNA: TGTGCCAGCAGTTGGAACCCGGGACAGGGGGCTGACGAGCAGTACTTC; CDR3 protein: CASSWNPGQGADEQYF
D gene: NA; CDR3 length: 15; clone size: many; J gene: TRBJ2-2; V gene: TRBV6-4; CDR3 DNA: TGTGCCAGCAGTGGCCCGGGGTTCAACACCGGGGAGCTGTTTTTT; CDR3 protein: CASSGPGFNTGELFF
D gene: TRBD1; CDR3 length: 13; clone size: many; J gene: TRBJ2-7; V gene: TRBV27; CDR3 DNA: TGTGCCAGCAGACTAAAGGGGGCTAGAGAGCAGTACTTC; CDR3 protein: CASRLKGAREQYF
D gene: NA; CDR3 length: 14; clone size: few; J gene: TRBJ2-7; V gene: TRBV18; CDR3 DNA: TGTGCCAGCTCTAGACTACCCGAACCCTACGAGCAGTACTTC; CDR3 protein: CASSRLPEPYEQYF
D gene: NA; CDR3 length: 13; clone size: NA; J gene: TRBJ2-3; V gene: TRBV6-5; CDR3 DNA: TGTGCCAGCAGCTACGAAGGGTTGGATACGCAGTATTTT; CDR3 protein: CASSYEGLDTQYF
D gene: TRBD1; CDR3 length: 13; clone size: few; J gene: TRBJ2-3; V gene: TRBV2; CDR3 DNA: TGTGCCACAGGGACAGGGTTTGCAGATACGCAGTATTTT; CDR3 protein: CATGTGFADTQYF
D gene: NA; CDR3 length: 14; clone size: NA; J gene: TRBJ1-6; V gene: TRBV30; CDR3 DNA: TGTGCCTGGAGTGTTGGGGTTGGGAATTCACCCCTCCACTTT; CDR3 protein: CAWSVGVGNSPLHF
D gene: NA; CDR3 length: 14; clone size: NA; J gene: TRBJ1-1; V gene: TRBV2; CDR3 DNA: TGTGCCAGCGTAAAAGGGTTGGGGAACACTGAAGCTTTCTTT; CDR3 protein: CASVKGLGNTEAFF
D gene: TRBD2; CDR3 length: 16; clone size: many; J gene: TRBJ2-5; V gene: TRBV11-2; CDR3 DNA: TGTGCCAGCAGCTCACGGACTAGCGGGAACCAAGAGACCCAGTACTTC; CDR3 protein: CASSSRTSGNQETQYF
D gene: TRBD1; CDR3 length: 13; clone size: few; J gene: TRBJ2-2; V gene: TRBV2; CDR3 DNA: TGTGTCAGCAGAGGGACAGGGATCGGGGAGCTGTTTTTT; CDR3 protein: CVSRGTGIGELFF
D gene: TRBD1; CDR3 length: 14; clone size: many; J gene: TRBJ2-7; V gene: TRBV12-3/TRBV12-4; CDR3 DNA: TGTGCCAGCACAACAGGGGGACTTAACTACGAGCAGTACTTC; CDR3 protein: CASTTGGLNYEQYF
D gene: NA; CDR3 length: 13; clone size: NA; J gene: TRBJ2-7; V gene: TRBV14; CDR3 DNA: TGTGCCAGCAGCCAAGTAGTCGACGGAGGGCAGTACTTC; CDR3 protein: CASSQVVDGGQYF
D gene: NA; CDR3 length: 14; clone size: NA; J gene: TRBJ2-5; V gene: TRBV5-1; CDR3 DNA: TGCGCCAGCAGCTTGGGATCGGCCCAAGAGACCCAGTACTTC; CDR3 protein: CASSLGSAQETQYF
D gene: TRBD2; CDR3 length: 16; clone size: many; J gene: TRBJ2-7; V gene: TRBV27; CDR3 DNA: TGTGCCAGCAGCCTATCGCCCGGGACTAGCGGGAGTGAGCAGTACTTC; CDR3 protein: CASSLSPGTSGSEQYF
D gene: TRBD2; CDR3 length: 15; clone size: NA; J gene: TRBJ2-5; V gene: TRBV7-8; CDR3 DNA: TGTGCCAGCAGCTTAGGAGCCCTAGCGGGAGAGACCCAGTACTTC; CDR3 protein: CASSLGALAGETQYF
D gene: NA; CDR3 length: 14; clone size: many; J gene: TRBJ1-5; V gene: TRBV6-5; CDR3 DNA: TGTGCCAGCAGTTACGAAGGGAGCAATCAGCCCCAGCATTTT; CDR3 protein: CASSYEGSNQPQHF
D gene: NA; CDR3 length: 15; clone size: NA; J gene: TRBJ2-7; V gene: TRBV6-2/TRBV6-3; CDR3 DNA: TGTGCCAGCAGCCCATTGATGGGTCCGACCTACGAGCAGTACTTC; CDR3 protein: CASSPLMGPTYEQYF
D gene: NA; CDR3 length: 20; clone size: NA; J gene: TRBJ2-7; V gene: TRBV11-1; CDR3 DNA: TGTGCCAGCAGCTTAGCTTCATGGTCTAGACAGTCAAATACCGATTACGAGCAGTACTTC; CDR3 protein: CASSLASWSRQSNTDYEQYF